The clone carrying this T cell receptor beta chain was seen a handful of times. Its antigen is not known. The data belong to a study of T cells in localized non-small cell lung cancer. The CDR3 extends over 13 amino acids. Per germline, CDR1 MNHEY and CDR2 SMNVEV (reference sequence). Trimming removed 6 bases from V and 3 bases from J, with 12 bases in between. Data came from immunoSEQ multiplex PCR; TCRdb stores just in-frame clones and leaves some out. The sample records some 30,000 clones, about 90% being singletons. Findings of the study overall: When the top 100 tumor clones were examined, a median around 61 of them also appeared in the adjacent lung, which was paired and uninvolved. Clonality of T cells reached its maximum in uninvolved adjacent lung, surpassing tumor.

The chain combines TRBV27 with TRBJ2-7; perhaps D is TRBD1 or TRBD2 (6 bases each). The receptor was derived from a man aged 35 to 69 with stage II lung adenocarcinoma. The specimen comprised PBMCs, sampled before any cancer treatment. CDR3 sequence reads: CASRGGTVYEQYF. DNA for the CDR3: TGTGCCAGCAGAGGGGGGACCGTCTACGAGCAGTACTTC.